This T cell receptor (beta chain) is from a study of T cell changes during pregnancy in multiple sclerosis. Using immunoSEQ multiplex PCR, the repertoire was profiled, and TCRdb retains in-frame clones only, with some absent. Found here are approximately 44,000 clones, 75% to 95% of them singletons; the top ten hold 0.7%. Specimen: CD4+ T cells from peripheral blood mononuclear cells, collected before pregnancy. This TCR derives from a female donor with multiple sclerosis, enrolled in a pregnancy study.

The CDR3 loop is CAIRMQGKSTDTQYF. The CDR3 nucleotides read TGTGCCATCAGAATGCAGGGGAAAAGCACAGATACGCAGTATTTT. The gene calls are TRBV10-3 and TRBJ2-3; maybe TRBD1 (6 bases). Germline loops: CDR1 ENHRY, CDR2 SYGVKD. V lost 6 bases and J lost 0, with 13 bases in between. The CDR3 sequence is 15 residues long.